This T cell receptor (beta chain) comes out of a study of cytomegalovirus exposure and HLA in healthy donors. The assay was immunoSEQ multiplex PCR, and TCRdb's table has in-frame clones only and misses some. This sample has about 160,000 clones, with approximately 89% found just once. V gave up 4 bases and J gave up 6 bases; unmatched junction bases: 3. In germline, CDR1 is MGHRA, CDR2 YSYEKL. The CDR3 spans 14 residues. Sequencing used PBMCs. This sequence joins TRBV4-1 and TRBJ1-4, with 9 bases identical to TRBD1. The sequence was collected from a man in his late teens or twenties in good health and CMV-seropositive. CDR3: CASSLRQGDEKLFF. The CDR3 DNA reads TGCGCCAGCAGCCTAAGACAGGGGGATGAAAAACTGTTTTTT.